One and the same sample provided the 26 T cell receptor beta chains below, sequenced in a study of identical twins. A single record per CDR3 protein comes from TCRdb applying MiXCR to the 5' RACE reads. This repertoire shows nearly 200,000 distinct CDR3 sequences, around 15% found once; its top ten account for around 40%. This sample was also put to use in a study of T cells expressing NK-cell markers.

The sample was CD8+ T cells sorted from blood. All receptors come from a woman between 18 and 30 years old in good health.

The chain joins TRBV13 to TRBJ1-4; D uncertain. The CDR3 consists of 13 residues. Trimming stripped 4 bases from V and 5 bases from J, with 8 bases between. CDR1 and CDR2 from the germline V gene are PRHDT and FYEKMQ (reference sequence). For the CDR3, the DNA is TGTGCCAGCAGCTCACCAGTCAATGAAAAACTGTTTTTT. Its translation is CASSSPVNEKLFF.

This sequence joins TRBV21-1 and TRBJ2-7; the table calls TRBD1, which could not be checked here. TRBV21-1 is deemed a pseudogene. The CDR3 sequence is 20 residues long. CDR3 sequence reads: CASSKPDGTGESRGTYEQYF. For the CDR3, the DNA is TGTGCCAGCAGCAAGCCGGATGGGACAGGGGAGTCGAGAGGGACCTACGAGCAGTACTTC.

This clonotype appeared a few times. The rearrangement uses TRBV9 and TRBJ2-1; TRBD2 matches at 8 bases. The germline gives CDR1 SGDLS, CDR2 YYNGEE. The CDR3 runs to 14 residues. The V gene end was trimmed by 3 bases and the J gene end by 10 bases; junction bases not matched to a gene: 9. The CDR3 loop reads CASSAAGASMEQFF. The DNA of the CDR3 is TGTGCCAGCAGCGCAGCGGGGGCCTCCATGGAGCAGTTCTTC.

The chain recombines TRBV25-1 with TRBJ1-1; TRBD1 is a possible D gene (5 bases). This CDR3 is built from 11 residues. V lost 7 bases, J lost 8 bases, and 11 bases lay in between. Germline CDR1 and CDR2: MGHDK and SYGVNS. The CDR3 reads CASIQGWEAFF. In DNA form, the CDR3 reads TGTGCCAGCATTCAGGGATGGGAAGCTTTCTTT.

This clonotype was seen a handful of times. This rearrangement joins TRBV9 to TRBJ1-4; TRBD1 aligns across 7 bases. The CDR3 spans 15 residues. J lost 3 bases, V lost 4 bases, and 6 bases had no gene match. Germline CDR1 SGDLS, CDR2 YYNGEE. CDR3 region: CASSPSGTANEKLFF. The CDR3 nucleotides are TGTGCCAGCAGCCCCTCCGGGACAGCTAATGAAAAACTGTTTTTT.

The chain carries TRBV24-1 and TRBJ2-3; the D call may be TRBD1 or TRBD2 (5 bases each). Germline-derived CDR1 and CDR2 are KGHDR and SFDVKD. The ends were cut back, 7 bases at V and 4 bases at J, with 17 bases in the middle. The CDR3 is 15 residues long. The CDR3 region has the DNA TGTGCCACCAGCGTGGGGGTGTCAAGCGCAGATACGCAGTATTTT. Protein product: CATSVGVSSADTQYF.

This rearrangement joins TRBV27 to TRBJ2-1; D perhaps matches TRBD1 (5 bases). Germline V gene data show CDR1 as MNHEY and CDR2 as SMNVEV (reference sequence). Between the trimmed V and J ends, which lost 5 bases and 6 bases, there was a span of 17 bases. The CDR3 spans 15 residues. The CDR3 loop is CASSIRASGVNEQFF. CDR3 in DNA: TGTGCCAGCAGTATCAGGGCTTCGGGTGTCAATGAGCAGTTCTTC.

The chain joins TRBV27 to TRBJ2-5; 8 positions agree with TRBD1. This CDR3 region has 15 residues. Unmatched junction bases numbered 3, after V lost 2 bases and J lost 1 base. Per the germline V gene, CDR1 is MNHEY and CDR2 is SMNVEV (reference sequence). The CDR3 nucleotides read TGTGCCAGCAGTTTAGGCACAGGGGGCCAAGAGACCCAGTACTTC. This translates into CASSLGTGGQETQYF.

This clonotype has more than one count but fewer than ten. The junction and the germline gene differ at one end; a read error may be behind it. V gene TRBV6-2 or TRBV6-3 combines with J gene TRBJ1-2; D unresolved. The CDR3 sequence is 13 residues long. The V gene's germline CDR1 is MNHEY and CDR2 SVGEGT. CDR3 amino acids: CASSYGIENGHTF. The CDR3 DNA reads as TGTGCCAGCAGTTACGGGATCGAGAATGGCCACACCTTC.

This clonotype has only a few counts. The chain recombines TRBV10-3 with TRBJ2-3; 10 bases are a match to TRBD1. Germline CDR1 reads ENHRY; CDR2 reads SYGVKD. CDR3 length equals 18 residues. Trimming took 3 bases from V and 2 from J; bases not matched to a gene: 11. CDR3 residues: CAISDPGTGAIITDTQYF. DNA of the CDR3: TGTGCCATCAGTGATCCCGGGACAGGGGCAATTATCACAGATACGCAGTATTTT.

The table lists this clonotype with a few counts. The chain is built from TRBV13 and TRBJ2-6, with TRBD2 matching over 11 bases. Trimming at V came to 4 bases and at J to 3 bases, leaving 20 bases not matched to a gene. The CDR3 totals 22 residues. Per the germline V gene, CDR1 is PRHDT and CDR2 is FYEKMQ (reference sequence). The CDR3 coding sequence is TGTGCCAGCAGCTACATAGGGGGACTAGCGGTTCTCTACCGGGGTGGGGCCAACGTCCTGACTTTC. Residues: CASSYIGGLAVLYRGGANVLTF.

The rearrangement links TRBV12-3 or TRBV12-4 to TRBJ2-1; 12 bases are shared with TRBD2. There are 16 residues in the CDR3. V gave up 1 base and J gave up 8 bases; unmatched junction bases: 6. The CDR3 nucleotides read TGTGCCAGCAGTTTAGTCCGACTAGCGGGGGACGATGAGCAGTTCTTC. It encodes CASSLVRLAGDDEQFF.

In its sample, this clonotype was seen many times. This rearrangement joins TRBV6-2 or TRBV6-3 to TRBJ2-1, with a weak D call TRBD1 (6 bases). Trimming took off 8 bases at V and 2 bases at J, with 16 bases between the two ends. The CDR3 is 15 amino acids. Germline V CDR1 and CDR2: MNHEY, SVGEGT. The CDR3 nucleotides read TGTGCCAGCGGGCCGGGACACATAACCTACAATGAGCAGTTCTTC. Translation: CASGPGHITYNEQFF.

The rearrangement uses TRBV14 and TRBJ2-5, with TRBD2 identical over 9 bases. Trimming cost V 3 bases and J 2 bases; bases outside gene matches: 4. Per the germline V gene, CDR1 is SGHDN and CDR2 is FVKESK. The CDR3 covers 15 residues. The CDR3 region is CASSHRLAVQETQYF. In DNA, the CDR3 is TGTGCCAGCAGCCATCGACTAGCGGTTCAAGAGACCCAGTACTTC. The full variable domain, with the rest looked up from reference TRBV14 and TRBJ2-5, is EAGVTQFPSHSVIEKGQTVTLRCDPISGHDNLYWYRRVMGKEIKFLLHFVKESKQDESGMPNNRFLAERTGGTYSTLKVQPAELEDSGVYFCASSHRLAVQETQYFGPGTRLLVL.

By its share, this clonotype is medium-sized. V is TRBV12-3 or TRBV12-4 and J is TRBJ2-1; D possibly corresponds to TRBD1 (6 bases). There are 13 residues in the CDR3. Trimming took 3 bases from V and 4 from J, leaving 7 bases between them. The CDR3 here is CASSLGAYNEQFF. CDR3 in DNA: TGTGCCAGCAGTTTGGGGGCTTACAATGAGCAGTTCTTC.

The chain employs TRBV28 and TRBJ2-1, with 11 bases aligning to TRBD2. V lost 6 bases and J lost 9; bases outside the gene matches: 10. Per the germline V gene, CDR1 is MDHEN and CDR2 is SYDVKM. The CDR3 is 15 residues long. The CDR3 region has the DNA TGTGCCAGCAGATCCGGGACTAGCGGTTCCCTTGAGCAGTTCTTC. Its protein is CASRSGTSGSLEQFF.

The gene calls are TRBV12-3 or TRBV12-4 and TRBJ1-2; 8 bases are shared with TRBD1. The CDR3 length is 14 residues. Losses at the gene ends were 4 bases for V and 6 bases for J; bases not matched to a gene: 7. CDR3 bases: TGTGCCAGCAGTTCTGACAGGGGTTGGCATGGCTACACCTTC. It is translated as CASSSDRGWHGYTF.

The V gene is TRBV29-1, the J gene TRBJ1-1; D unresolved. Trimming shortened V by 7 bases and J by 8 bases, and 11 bases separated the two germline ends. Germline V gives CDR1 SQVTM, CDR2 ANQGSEA. CDR3 length equals 10 residues. The CDR3 DNA follows: TGCAGCGCTATGGCAGCGGAAGCTTTCTTT. Its translation: CSAMAAEAFF.

The CDR3 spells CSANYGYTF. CDR3 bases: TGCAGTGCTAACTATGGCTACACCTTC. V usage is TRBV20-1 and J usage is TRBJ1-2, with D unclear. The germline V and J ends were trimmed by 4 bases and 3 bases, with 0 bases remaining between them. From germline, CDR1 is DFQATT and CDR2 SNEGSKA (reference sequence). The CDR3 covers 9 residues.

Only a few counts were recorded for this clonotype. The gene calls are TRBV6-1 and TRBJ2-3; either TRBD1 or TRBD2 may fit D (5 bases each). V lost 6 bases to trimming and J lost 2 bases, with 12 bases between them. Germline assignment: CDR1 MNHNS and CDR2 SASEGT. The CDR3 covers 14 residues. The CDR3 DNA reads TGTGCCAGCAGCCTGGGACCAGCCACAGATACGCAGTATTTT. It codes for CASSLGPATDTQYF.

The J gene is TRBJ2-3, the V gene TRBV5-5; TRBD2 agrees at 8 bases. Germline values: CDR1 SGHKS, CDR2 YYEKEE (reference sequence). This CDR3 is built from 14 residues. V lost 2 bases, J lost 5 bases, and 4 bases stayed unmatched. Written as DNA, the CDR3 is TGTGCCAGCAGCTTAAGCGGGGGCCGAGATACGCAGTATTTT. This gives the protein CASSLSGGRDTQYF. Full variable domain (missing parts from reference TRBV5-5 and TRBJ2-3): DAGVTQSPTHLIKTRGQQVTLRCSPISGHKSVSWYQQVLGQGPQFIFQYYEKEERGRGNFPDRFSARQFPNYSSELNVNALLLGDSALYLCASSLSGGRDTQYFGPGTRLTVL.

The chain carries TRBV20-1 and TRBJ2-7; D might be TRBD2 (6 bases). This CDR3 spans 14 amino acids. Germline V gene sequence: CDR1 DFQATT, CDR2 SNEGSKA (reference sequence). V was shortened by 1 base and J by 0 bases, with 10 bases between the two germline ends. In nucleotides, the CDR3 is TGCAGTGCTAGAGGAAGGGAGGACTCCTACGAGCAGTACTTC. It translates to CSARGREDSYEQYF.

J is TRBJ2-1 and V is TRBV7-2; D gene ambiguous. The germline V gene has CDR1 SGHTA and CDR2 FQGNSA. The CDR3 length is 12 residues. V gave up 4 bases and J gave up 7 bases, with 8 bases separating them. CDR3 DNA: TGTGCCAGCAGCTACTTAGCAAATGAGCAGTTCTTC. Translated: CASSYLANEQFF.

The chain employs TRBV6-1 and TRBJ2-3; 8 nucleotides match TRBD2. The V gene's germline CDR1 is MNHNS and CDR2 SASEGT. J was trimmed by 5 bases and V by 1 base; bases with no gene match: 2. The CDR3 contains 14 residues. CDR3 loop: CASSEVTSGDTQYF. The CDR3 DNA reads TGTGCCAGCAGTGAAGTTACTAGCGGAGATACGCAGTATTTT.

The chain joins TRBV27 to TRBJ2-5; 7 positions agree with TRBD1. This CDR3 region has 16 residues. V shed 3 bases, J shed 1 base, and the junction held 8 bases outside the gene matches. The germline gives CDR1 MNHEY, CDR2 SMNVEV (reference sequence). The CDR3 region is CASSLLSQGIQETQYF. The CDR3 DNA sequence: TGTGCCAGCAGTTTGCTCTCACAGGGGATCCAAGAGACCCAGTACTTC.

This clonotype appeared a few times. This chain joins TRBV20-1 and TRBJ2-5; D possibly corresponds to TRBD2 (5 bases). The CDR3 sequence is 16 residues long. CDR1 DFQATT and CDR2 SNEGSKA come from the germline V gene (reference sequence). V lost 0 bases and J lost 0, with 14 bases in between. The chain's CDR3 is CSARDKSGAYQETQYF. Here the CDR3 DNA reads TGCAGTGCTAGAGATAAGAGCGGCGCTTACCAAGAGACCCAGTACTTC.